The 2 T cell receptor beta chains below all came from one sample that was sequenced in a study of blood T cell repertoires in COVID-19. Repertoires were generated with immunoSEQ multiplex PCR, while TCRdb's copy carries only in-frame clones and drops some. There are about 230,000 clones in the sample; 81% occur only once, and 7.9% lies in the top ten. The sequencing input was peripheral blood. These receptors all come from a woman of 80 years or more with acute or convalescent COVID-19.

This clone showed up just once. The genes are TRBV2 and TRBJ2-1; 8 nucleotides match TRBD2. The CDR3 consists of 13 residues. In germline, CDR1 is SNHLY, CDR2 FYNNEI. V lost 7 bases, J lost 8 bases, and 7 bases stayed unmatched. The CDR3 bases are TGTGCCAGCATACGGGGGGGCGAGTATGAGCAGTTCTTC. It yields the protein CASIRGGEYEQFF.

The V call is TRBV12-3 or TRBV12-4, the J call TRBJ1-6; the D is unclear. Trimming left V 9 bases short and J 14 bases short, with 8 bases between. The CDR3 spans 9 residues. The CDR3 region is CASLGALHF. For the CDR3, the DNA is TGTGCCAGTTTGGGAGCCCTCCACTTT.